This T cell receptor beta chain appears in the sequencing data of a study of human T cells and chemical hapten exposure (dated by TCRdb to 2020 to 2022). In the study overall: For sensitization, 2% DPC in acetone was applied to an approximately 2 cm by approximately 2 cm area of upper inner arm skin. Libraries were pooled for sequencing, and variation in per-sample TCR yields was attributed mainly to small differences in library volumes within the pool. Blood was sampled from patients pre-sensitization (week 0) and at 2, 6 and about 24 weeks after DPC sensitization. Patients additionally received weekly therapeutic DPC doses to the scalp throughout the roughly 25-week study period. Peripheral blood TCR repertoire changes were tracked in vivo in alopecia patients during primary and secondary sensitization to the hapten diphenylcyclopropenone (DPC). Under 30 alopecia patients gave blood for TCR sequencing at one to four time points (pre-sensitization, 2, 6 and 24 weeks). Patch testing was done on the upper back using Finn chambers containing 0.01% DPC, and results were scored after 6 days according to International Contact Dermatitis Research Group standards. Alopecia areata with under or over 50% scalp involvement, alopecia totalis and alopecia universalis were represented in the patient cohort, which was mostly female. Study-wide conclusions, independent of this receptor: Compared with pre-sensitization or healthy control sets, expanded TCRs formed significantly more large CDR3 similarity clusters, which is consistent with antigen-driven responses. Alopecia, a presumed autoimmune disease, was present in all patients, so the immune response of the patients might differ from that of healthy individuals. A positive correlation was found between the number of PT1 expanded TCRs and patch test score, with significance reached at thresholds 8, 16 and 32 but not 4. Repeated subsampling changed both the strength of the expansion versus patch-test correlation and the threshold at which that correlation became significant. The number of TCRs above 1 in 1000 frequency did not change with DPC sensitization; there was no evidence of global repertoire structure alterations.

Trimming takes 6 bases from V and 3 bases from J, and the germline ends sit 17 bases apart. The CDR3 measures 15 amino acids from cysteine to phenylalanine. CDR3 DNA only is kept here, 45 bases in frame from base 1. The germline V gene sets CDR1 to MNHEY and CDR2 to SVGAGI. Interpreted using the paper, the time point label stands for: patch test 3, about 24 weeks after DPC sensitization. In light of the paper, this sample's treatment or condition label describes: therapeutic diphenylcyclopropenone sensitization with weekly scalp DPC. At every patch-test visit, the blood draw took place before the patch test was put on. Patients were eligible if aged 18 to 70, diagnosed with alopecia and judged suitable for DPC therapy, and pregnant patients were excluded. Total RNA was extracted from unfractionated whole blood that had been collected in Tempus Blood RNA tubes. The receptor library was made with RACE. The instrument given in TCRdb is NextSeq 500. Library preparation attached unique molecular identifiers to individual cDNA molecules for quantitative, reproducible TCR counting. From each blood RNA sample, both TCR alpha and TCR beta chains were sequenced. Per the original workflow: The median number of TCRs per sample was some 100,000, ranging from roughly 23,224 to 700,000. The Decombinator software suite was used to annotate the V, J and CDR3 of the TCR reads. To make PS versus PT1 abundance plots, every sample was subsampled to the same number of TCRs (28,000). Expanded TCRs were defined as absent before sensitization and observed at least eight times at the 2-week time point. The raw public reads went through TCRdb reprocessing: fastp at Q25, MiXCR clone calling, in-frame beta chains kept. Under each unique CDR3 protein, matching rows form one entry showing the most common genes and DNA. What appears here as the V and J calls and clone size reflects TCRdb's work, not the paper's. In this sample the table shows some 170,000 distinct CDR3 sequences, about 30% of which occur a single time. The top ten hold 2.1% of the sample.

This clonotype has a handful of counts. Its antigen specificity is not known. Base qualities are not at hand, and no much larger clone is one base apart. Recombination joined TRBV6-5 with TRBJ1-2, with no D gene named confidently. This specimen was whole blood, taken in connection with sensitization to the hapten diphenylcyclopropenone (DPC). The clonotype comes from a woman younger than 35 with alopecia areata. Some clones in this sample may be carry-over from other donors' samples. The DNA sequence follows: TGTGCCAGCAGGCCTAGAATCACTGCCCACTATGGCTACACCTTC. Translated, it reads CASRPRITAHYGYTF.